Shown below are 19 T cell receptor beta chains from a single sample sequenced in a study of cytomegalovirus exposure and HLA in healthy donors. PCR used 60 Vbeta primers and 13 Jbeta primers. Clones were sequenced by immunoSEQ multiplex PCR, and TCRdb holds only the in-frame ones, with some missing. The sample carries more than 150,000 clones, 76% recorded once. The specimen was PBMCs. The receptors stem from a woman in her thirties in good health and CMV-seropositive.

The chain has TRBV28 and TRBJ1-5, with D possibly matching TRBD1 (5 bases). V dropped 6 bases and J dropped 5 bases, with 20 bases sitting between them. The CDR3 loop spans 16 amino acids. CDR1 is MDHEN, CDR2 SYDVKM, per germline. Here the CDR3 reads CASRPIRGDADQPQHF. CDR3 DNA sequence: TGTGCCAGCAGACCTATCCGGGGGGACGCTGATCAGCCCCAGCATTTT.

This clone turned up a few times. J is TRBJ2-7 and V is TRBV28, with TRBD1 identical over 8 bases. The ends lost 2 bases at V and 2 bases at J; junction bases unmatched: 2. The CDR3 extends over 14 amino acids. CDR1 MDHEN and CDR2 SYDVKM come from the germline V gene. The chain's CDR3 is CASSLVGQAYEQYF. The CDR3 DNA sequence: TGTGCCAGCAGTTTAGTGGGACAGGCCTACGAGCAGTACTTC.

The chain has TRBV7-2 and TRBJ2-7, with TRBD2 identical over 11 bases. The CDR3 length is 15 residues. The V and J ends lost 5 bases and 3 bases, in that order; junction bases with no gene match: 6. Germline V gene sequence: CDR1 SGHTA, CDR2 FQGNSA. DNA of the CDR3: TGTGCCAGCAGCCGCGACCTAGCGGGGGGCTACGAGCAGTACTTC. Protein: CASSRDLAGGYEQYF.

CDR3 nucleotide sequence: TGTGCCAGCAGCGAAACCGGGACATTGTTGGGAGAGCAGTACTTC. It encodes CASSETGTLLGEQYF. The J gene is TRBJ2-7, the V gene TRBV7-2, with a weak D call TRBD1 (6 bases). The CDR3 is 15 residues long. Germline assignment: CDR1 SGHTA and CDR2 FQGNSA. V gave up 5 bases and J gave up 7 bases, with 21 bases separating them. Complete variable domain (other parts from reference TRBV7-2 and TRBJ2-7): GAGVSQSPSNKVTEKGKDVELRCDPISGHTALYWYRQSLGQGLEFLIYFQGNSAPDKSGLPSDRFSAERTGGSVSTLTIQRTQQEDSAVYLCASSETGTLLGEQYFGPGTRLTVT.

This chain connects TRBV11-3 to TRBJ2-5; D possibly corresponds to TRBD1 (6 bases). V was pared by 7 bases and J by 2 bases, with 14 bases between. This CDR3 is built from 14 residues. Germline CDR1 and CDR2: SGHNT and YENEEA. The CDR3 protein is CASTTGQSQETQYF. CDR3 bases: TGTGCCAGCACCACCGGACAGTCACAAGAGACCCAGTACTTC.

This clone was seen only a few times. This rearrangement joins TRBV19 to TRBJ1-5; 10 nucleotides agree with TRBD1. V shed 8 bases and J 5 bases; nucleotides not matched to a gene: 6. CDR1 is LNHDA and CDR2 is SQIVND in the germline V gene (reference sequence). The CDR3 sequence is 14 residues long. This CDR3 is CASSPDRGDQPQHF. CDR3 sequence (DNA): TGTGCCAGTTCCCCGGACAGGGGGGATCAGCCCCAGCATTTT. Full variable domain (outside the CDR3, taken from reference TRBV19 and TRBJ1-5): DGGITQSPKYLFRKEGQNVTLSCEQNLNHDAMYWYRQDPGQGLRLIYYSQIVNDFQKGDIAEGYSVSREKKESFPLTVTSAQKNPTAFYLCASSPDRGDQPQHFGDGTRLSIL.

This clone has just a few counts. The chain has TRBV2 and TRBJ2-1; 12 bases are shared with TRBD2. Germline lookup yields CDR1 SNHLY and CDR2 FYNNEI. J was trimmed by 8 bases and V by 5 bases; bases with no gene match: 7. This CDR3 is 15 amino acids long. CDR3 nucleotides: TGTGCCAGCAGTCCCCTGGCTAGCGGGGGGGATGAGCAGTTCTTC. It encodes CASSPLASGGDEQFF.

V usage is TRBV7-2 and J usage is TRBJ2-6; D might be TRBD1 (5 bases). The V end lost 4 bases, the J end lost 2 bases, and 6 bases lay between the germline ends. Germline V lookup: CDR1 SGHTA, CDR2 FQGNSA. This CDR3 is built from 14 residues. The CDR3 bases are TGTGCCAGCAGCTCAGGGACTGGGGCCAACGTCCTGACTTTC. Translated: CASSSGTGANVLTF.

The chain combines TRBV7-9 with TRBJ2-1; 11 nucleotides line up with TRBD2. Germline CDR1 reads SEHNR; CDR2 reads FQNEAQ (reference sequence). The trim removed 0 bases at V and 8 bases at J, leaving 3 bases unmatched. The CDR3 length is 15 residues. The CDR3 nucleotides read TGTGCCAGCAGCTTAGCTAGCGGGGGGGCCGATGAGCAGTTCTTC. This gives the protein CASSLASGGADEQFF. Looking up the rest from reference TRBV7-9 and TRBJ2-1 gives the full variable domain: DTGVSQNPRHKITKRGQNVTFRCDPISEHNRLYWYRQTLGQGPEFLTYFQNEAQLEKSRLLSDRFSAERPKGSFSTLEIQRTEQGDSAMYLCASSLASGGADEQFFGPGTRLTVL.

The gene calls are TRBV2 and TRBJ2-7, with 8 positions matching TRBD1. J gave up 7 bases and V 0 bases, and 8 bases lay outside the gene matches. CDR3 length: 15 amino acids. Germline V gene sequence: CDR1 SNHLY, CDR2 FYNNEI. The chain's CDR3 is CASSEANRGSEEQYF. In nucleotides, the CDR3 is TGTGCCAGCAGTGAAGCTAACAGGGGGTCGGAAGAGCAGTACTTC.

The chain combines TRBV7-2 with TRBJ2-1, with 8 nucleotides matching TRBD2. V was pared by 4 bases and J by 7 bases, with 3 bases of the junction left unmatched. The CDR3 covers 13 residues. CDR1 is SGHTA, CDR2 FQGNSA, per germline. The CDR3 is CASSSGGGNEQFF. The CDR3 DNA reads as TGTGCCAGCAGCTCAGGCGGGGGGAATGAGCAGTTCTTC. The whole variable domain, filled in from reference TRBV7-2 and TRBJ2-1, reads GAGVSQSPSNKVTEKGKDVELRCDPISGHTALYWYRQSLGQGLEFLIYFQGNSAPDKSGLPSDRFSAERTGGSVSTLTIQRTQQEDSAVYLCASSSGGGNEQFFGPGTRLTVL.

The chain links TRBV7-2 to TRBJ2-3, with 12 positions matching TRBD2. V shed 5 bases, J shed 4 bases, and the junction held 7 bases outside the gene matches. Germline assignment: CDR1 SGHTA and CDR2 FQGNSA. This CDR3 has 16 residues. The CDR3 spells CASSAASGGAADTQYF. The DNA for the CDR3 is TGTGCCAGCAGCGCAGCTAGCGGGGGGGCCGCAGATACGCAGTATTTT.

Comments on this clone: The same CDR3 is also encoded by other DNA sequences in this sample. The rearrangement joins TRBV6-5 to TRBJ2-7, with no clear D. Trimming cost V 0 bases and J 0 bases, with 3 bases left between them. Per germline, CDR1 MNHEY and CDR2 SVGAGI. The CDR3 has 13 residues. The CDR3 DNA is TGTGCCAGCAGTTACTCCCGCTCCTACGAGCAGTACTTC. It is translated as CASSYSRSYEQYF.

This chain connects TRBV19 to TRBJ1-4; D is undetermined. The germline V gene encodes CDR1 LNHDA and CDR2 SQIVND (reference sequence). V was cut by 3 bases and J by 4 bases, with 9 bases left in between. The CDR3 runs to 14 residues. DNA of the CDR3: TGTGCCAGTAGTATTTGGCGGGATAATGAAAAACTGTTTTTT. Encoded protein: CASSIWRDNEKLFF.

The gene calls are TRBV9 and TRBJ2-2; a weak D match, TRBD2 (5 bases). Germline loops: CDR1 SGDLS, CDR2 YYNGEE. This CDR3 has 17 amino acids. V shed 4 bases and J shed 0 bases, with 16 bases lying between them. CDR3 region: CASSLPKGLANTGELFF. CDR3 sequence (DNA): TGTGCCAGCAGCCTTCCTAAAGGACTCGCGAACACCGGGGAGCTGTTTTTT.

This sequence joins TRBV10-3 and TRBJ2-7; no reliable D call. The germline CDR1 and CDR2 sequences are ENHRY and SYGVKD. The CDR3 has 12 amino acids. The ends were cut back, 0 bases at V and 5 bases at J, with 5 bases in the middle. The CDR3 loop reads CAISESAHEQYF. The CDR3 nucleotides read TGTGCCATCAGTGAGTCGGCCCACGAGCAGTACTTC.

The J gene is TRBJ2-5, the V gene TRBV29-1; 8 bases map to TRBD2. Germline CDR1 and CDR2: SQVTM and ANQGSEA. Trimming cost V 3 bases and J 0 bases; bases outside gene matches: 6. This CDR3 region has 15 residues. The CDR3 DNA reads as TGCAGCGTTGATCCGGGAGGGGACCACCAAGAGACCCAGTACTTC. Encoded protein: CSVDPGGDHQETQYF.

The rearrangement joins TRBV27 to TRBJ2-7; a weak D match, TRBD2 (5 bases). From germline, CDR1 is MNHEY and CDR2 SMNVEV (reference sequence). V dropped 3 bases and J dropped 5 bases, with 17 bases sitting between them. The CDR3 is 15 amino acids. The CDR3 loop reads CASSFPGTTVDEQYF. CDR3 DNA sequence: TGTGCCAGCAGTTTCCCGGGAACTACCGTCGACGAGCAGTACTTC.

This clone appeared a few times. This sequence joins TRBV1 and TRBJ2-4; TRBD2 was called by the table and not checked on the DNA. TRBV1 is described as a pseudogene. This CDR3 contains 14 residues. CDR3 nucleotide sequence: TGCACCAGCAGGCCGGGGGGGGGCATAAACATTCAGTACTTC. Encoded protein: CTSRPGGGINIQYF.